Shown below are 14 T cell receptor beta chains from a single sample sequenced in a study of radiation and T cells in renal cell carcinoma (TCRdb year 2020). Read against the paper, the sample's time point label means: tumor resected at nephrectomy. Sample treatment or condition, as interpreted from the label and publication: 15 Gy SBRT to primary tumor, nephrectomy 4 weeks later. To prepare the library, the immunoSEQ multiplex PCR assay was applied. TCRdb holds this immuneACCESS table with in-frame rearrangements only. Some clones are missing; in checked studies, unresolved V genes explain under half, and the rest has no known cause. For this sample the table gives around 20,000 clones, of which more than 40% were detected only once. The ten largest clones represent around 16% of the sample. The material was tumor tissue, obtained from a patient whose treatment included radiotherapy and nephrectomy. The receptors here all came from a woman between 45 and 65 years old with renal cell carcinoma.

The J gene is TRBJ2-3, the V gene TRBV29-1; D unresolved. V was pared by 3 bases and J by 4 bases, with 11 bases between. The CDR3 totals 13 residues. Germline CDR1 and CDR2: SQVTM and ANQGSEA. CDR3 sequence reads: CSVDPSFADTQYF. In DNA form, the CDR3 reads TGCAGCGTTGATCCGAGCTTCGCAGATACGCAGTATTTT.

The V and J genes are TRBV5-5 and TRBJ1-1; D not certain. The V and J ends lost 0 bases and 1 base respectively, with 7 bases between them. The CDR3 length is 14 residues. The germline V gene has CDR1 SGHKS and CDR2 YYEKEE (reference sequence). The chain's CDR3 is CASSLALANTEAFF. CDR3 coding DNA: TGTGCCAGCAGCTTGGCCCTAGCGAACACTGAAGCTTTCTTT.

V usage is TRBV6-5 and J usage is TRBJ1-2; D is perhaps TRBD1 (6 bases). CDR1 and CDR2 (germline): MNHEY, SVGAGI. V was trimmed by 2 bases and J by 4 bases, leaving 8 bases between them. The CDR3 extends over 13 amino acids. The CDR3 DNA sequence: TGTGCCAGCAGTTACGGGGGCTTCTATGGCTACACCTTC. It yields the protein CASSYGGFYGYTF.

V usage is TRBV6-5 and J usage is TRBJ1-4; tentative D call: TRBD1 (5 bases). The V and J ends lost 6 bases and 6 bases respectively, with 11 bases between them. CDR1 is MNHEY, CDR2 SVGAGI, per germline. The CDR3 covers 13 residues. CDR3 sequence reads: CASRGTYHEKLFF. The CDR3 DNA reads TGTGCCAGCAGGGGGACGTATCATGAAAAACTGTTTTTT.

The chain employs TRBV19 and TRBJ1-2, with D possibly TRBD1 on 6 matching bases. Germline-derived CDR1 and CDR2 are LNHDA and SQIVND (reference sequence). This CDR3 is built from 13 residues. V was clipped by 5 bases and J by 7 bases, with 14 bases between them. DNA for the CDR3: TGTGCCAGTAGTTGGACAGAAAAAGGTGGCTACACCTTC. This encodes CASSWTEKGGYTF.

The DNA of the CDR3 is TGTGCCAGCAGTGATTTACTGGGGATGGTCACAGATACGCAGTATTTT. It encodes CASSDLLGMVTDTQYF. The chain is built from TRBV25-1 and TRBJ2-3; no definite D call. The CDR3 has 16 amino acids. With 3 bases removed from V and 2 bases from J, the gap between germline ends came to 15 bases. Germline CDR1 is MGHDK and CDR2 is SYGVNS.

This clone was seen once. The CDR3 DNA reads as TGCGCCAGCAGCTTCGACAGGGGGTTTGGGCAGTTCTTC. It encodes CASSFDRGFGQFF. This sequence joins TRBV5-1 and TRBJ2-1; the match to TRBD1 covers 9 bases. The CDR3 is 13 amino acids. V lost 2 bases and J lost 12; bases outside the gene matches: 6. Germline-derived CDR1 and CDR2 are SGHRS and YFSETQ.

The CDR3 reads CASSRMMNTEAFF. The DNA of the CDR3 is TGTGCCAGCAGTCGTATGATGAACACTGAAGCTTTCTTT. The chain uses TRBV6-5 and TRBJ1-1; unclear D gene. The V gene lost 5 bases and the J gene lost 0 bases, with 7 bases spanning the gap. The CDR3 is 13 residues long. Germline lookup yields CDR1 MNHEY and CDR2 SVGAGI.

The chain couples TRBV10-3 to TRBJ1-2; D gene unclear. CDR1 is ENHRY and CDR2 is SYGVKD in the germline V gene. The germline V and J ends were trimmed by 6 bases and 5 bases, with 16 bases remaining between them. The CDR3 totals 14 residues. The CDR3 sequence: CAIRSGNLNYGYTF. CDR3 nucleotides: TGTGCCATCAGATCGGGGAATCTAAATTATGGCTACACCTTC.

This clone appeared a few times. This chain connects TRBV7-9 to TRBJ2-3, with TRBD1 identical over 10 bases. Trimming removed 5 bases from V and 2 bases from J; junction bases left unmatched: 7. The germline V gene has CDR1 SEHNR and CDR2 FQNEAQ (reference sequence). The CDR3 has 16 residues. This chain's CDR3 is CASSDGQGESTDTQYF. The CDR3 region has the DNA TGTGCCAGCAGCGACGGACAGGGGGAGTCCACAGATACGCAGTATTTT. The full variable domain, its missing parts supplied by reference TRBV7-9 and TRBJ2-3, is DTGVSQNPRHKITKRGQNVTFRCDPISEHNRLYWYRQTLGQGPEFLTYFQNEAQLEKSRLLSDRFSAERPKGSFSTLEIQRTEQGDSAMYLCASSDGQGESTDTQYFGPGTRLTVL.

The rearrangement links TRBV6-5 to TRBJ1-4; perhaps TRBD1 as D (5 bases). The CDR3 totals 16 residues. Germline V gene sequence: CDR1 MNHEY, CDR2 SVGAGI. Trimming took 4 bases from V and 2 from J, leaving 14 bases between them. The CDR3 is CASSSRKGQTNEKLFF. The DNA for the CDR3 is TGTGCCAGCAGTTCCCGAAAGGGGCAGACTAATGAAAAACTGTTTTTT.

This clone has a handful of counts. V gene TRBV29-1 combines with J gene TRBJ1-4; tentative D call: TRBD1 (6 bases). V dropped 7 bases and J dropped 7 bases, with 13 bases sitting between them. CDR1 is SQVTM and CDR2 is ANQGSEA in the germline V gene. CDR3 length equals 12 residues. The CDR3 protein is CSGKGGSEKLFF. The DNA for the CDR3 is TGCAGCGGTAAAGGGGGGAGTGAAAAACTGTTTTTT. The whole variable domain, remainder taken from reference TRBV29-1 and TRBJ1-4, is SAVISQKPSRDICQRGTSLTIQCQVDSQVTMMFWYRQQPGQSLTLIATANQGSEATYESGFVIDKFPISRPNLTFSTLTVSNMSPEDSSIYLCSGKGGSEKLFFGSGTQLSVL.

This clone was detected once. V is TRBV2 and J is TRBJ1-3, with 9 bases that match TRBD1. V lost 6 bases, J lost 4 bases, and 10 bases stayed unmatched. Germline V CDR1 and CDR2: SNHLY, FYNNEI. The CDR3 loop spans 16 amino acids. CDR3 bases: TGTGCCAGCAGGACTACGGGACAGGGTTCCGGAAACACCATATATTTT. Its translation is CASRTTGQGSGNTIYF.

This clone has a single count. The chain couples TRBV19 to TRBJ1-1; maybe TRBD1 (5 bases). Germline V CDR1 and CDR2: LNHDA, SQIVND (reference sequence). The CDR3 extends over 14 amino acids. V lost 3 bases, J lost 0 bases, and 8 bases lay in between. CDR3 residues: CASSMGGLNTEAFF. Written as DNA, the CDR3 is TGTGCCAGTAGTATGGGGGGGTTGAACACTGAAGCTTTCTTT.